This T cell receptor (beta chain) was observed in a study of cytomegalovirus exposure and HLA in healthy donors. The sample holds one count of this clone. V dropped 9 bases and J dropped 5; count of bases not matched to a gene: 10. The CDR3 is made up of 14 amino acids. Germline loops: CDR1 SNHLY, CDR2 FYNNEI. The study ran its PCR with 60 Vbeta and 13 Jbeta primers. Sequencing used immunoSEQ multiplex PCR; TCRdb keeps in-frame clones, though not all of them. The repertoire holds over 65,000 clones, with around 77% as singletons. The sample was PBMCs. The sequence came from a man aged 50 or older in good health and CMV-seronegative. The chain recombines TRBV2 with TRBJ2-1, with 7 bases lining up with TRBD2. CDR3 amino acids: CASTPRGEDNEQFF. Here the CDR3 DNA reads TGTGCCAGTACCCCCCGGGGGGAGGACAATGAGCAGTTCTTC.